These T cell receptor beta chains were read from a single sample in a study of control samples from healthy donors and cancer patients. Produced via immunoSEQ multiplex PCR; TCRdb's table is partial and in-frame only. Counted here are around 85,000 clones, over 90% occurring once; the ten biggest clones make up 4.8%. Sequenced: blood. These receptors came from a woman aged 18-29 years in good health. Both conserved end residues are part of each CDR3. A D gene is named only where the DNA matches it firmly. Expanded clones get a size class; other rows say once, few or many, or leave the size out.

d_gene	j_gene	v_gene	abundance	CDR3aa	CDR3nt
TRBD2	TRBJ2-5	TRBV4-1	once	CASSQPTSGQETQYF	TGCGCCAGCAGCCAACCGACTAGCGGACAAGAGACCCAGTACTTC
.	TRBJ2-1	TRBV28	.	CASSSPNEQFF	TGTGCCAGCAGTTCCCCCAATGAGCAGTTCTTC
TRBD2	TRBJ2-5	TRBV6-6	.	CASQPGGGGETQYF	TGTGCCAGCCAACCTGGGGGGGGTGGTGAGACCCAGTACTTC
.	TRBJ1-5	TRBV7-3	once	CASSLTRNQPQHF	TGTGCCAGCAGCTTAACGCGCAATCAGCCCCAGCATTTT
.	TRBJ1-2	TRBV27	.	CASSFRRGVEGYTF	TGTGCCAGCAGTTTCCGCAGGGGAGTTGAGGGCTACACCTTC
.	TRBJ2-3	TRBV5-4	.	CASSRGRLTTDTQYF	TGTGCCAGCAGCCGAGGACGACTAACCACAGATACGCAGTATTTT
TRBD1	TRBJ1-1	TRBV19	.	CASSVGTGGNTEAFF	TGTGCCAGTAGTGTCGGGACAGGGGGGAACACTGAAGCTTTCTTT
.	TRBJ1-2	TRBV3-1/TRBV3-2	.	CASSPLGADGYTF	TGTGCCAGCAGCCCCCTAGGGGCGGATGGCTACACCTTC
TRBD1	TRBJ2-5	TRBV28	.	CASSFFGDREETQYF	TGTGCCAGCAGTTTCTTCGGGGACAGGGAAGAGACCCAGTACTTC
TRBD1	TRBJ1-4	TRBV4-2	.	CASSQDEAGGGYEKLFF	TGTGCCAGCAGCCAAGATGAGGCAGGGGGCGGGTATGAAAAACTGTTTTTT
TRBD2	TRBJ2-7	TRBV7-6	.	CASSKGLAGVNEQYF	TGTGCCAGCAGCAAGGGACTAGCGGGAGTGAACGAGCAGTACTTC
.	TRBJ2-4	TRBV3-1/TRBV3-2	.	CASSRVVGALAKNIQYF	TGTGCCAGCAGCCGAGTAGTGGGGGCATTAGCCAAAAACATTCAGTACTTC
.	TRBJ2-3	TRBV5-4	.	CASSIEGGTDTQYF	TGTGCCAGCAGTATTGAGGGGGGCACAGATACGCAGTATTTT
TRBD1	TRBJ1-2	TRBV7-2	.	CASSLGTGFYGYTF	TGTGCCAGCAGCTTAGGGACAGGGTTCTACGGCTACACCTTC
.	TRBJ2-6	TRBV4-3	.	CASSQADSGANVLTF	TGCGCCAGCAGCCAAGCGGATTCTGGGGCCAACGTCCTGACTTTC
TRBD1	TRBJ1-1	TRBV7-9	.	CASSLQGEGNTEAFF	TGTGCCAGCAGCCTACAGGGGGAAGGGAACACTGAAGCTTTCTTT
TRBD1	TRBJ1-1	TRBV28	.	CASSLTRGRTEAFF	TGTGCCAGCAGTTTAACCAGGGGGAGGACTGAAGCTTTCTTT
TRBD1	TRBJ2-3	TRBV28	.	CASSLDREADTQYF	TGTGCCAGCAGTTTGGACAGGGAGGCAGATACGCAGTATTTT
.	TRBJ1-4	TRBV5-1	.	CASSADVSPGNEKLFF	TGCGCCAGCAGCGCGGACGTATCCCCGGGTAATGAAAAACTGTTTTTT
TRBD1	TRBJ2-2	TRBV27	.	CASSPGGFTGELFF	TGTGCCAGCAGCCCAGGGGGCTTCACCGGGGAGCTGTTTTTT
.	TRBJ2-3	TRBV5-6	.	CASSPSPSADTQYF	TGTGCCAGCAGCCCCTCCCCCAGCGCAGATACGCAGTATTTT
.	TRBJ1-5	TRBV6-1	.	CASSGAGSKIGNQPQHF	TGTGCCAGCAGTGGGGCGGGGTCTAAAATTGGCAATCAGCCCCAGCATTTT
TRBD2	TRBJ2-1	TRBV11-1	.	CASSLVAGWFDEQFF	TGTGCCAGCAGCTTAGTAGCGGGTTGGTTCGATGAGCAGTTCTTC
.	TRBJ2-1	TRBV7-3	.	CASSLNSAISYNEQFF	TGTGCCAGCAGCTTAAATTCCGCTATTTCCTACAATGAGCAGTTCTTC
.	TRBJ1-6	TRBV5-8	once	CASSSNTANSPLHF	TGTGCCAGCAGCTCGAATACGGCTAATTCACCCCTCCACTTT
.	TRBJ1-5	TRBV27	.	CASSLGSNQPQHF	TGTGCCAGCAGTCTCGGCTCGAATCAGCCCCAGCATTTT
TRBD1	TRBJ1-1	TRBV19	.	CATTIGTGNTEAFF	TGTGCCACAACGATAGGGACAGGGAACACTGAAGCTTTCTTT